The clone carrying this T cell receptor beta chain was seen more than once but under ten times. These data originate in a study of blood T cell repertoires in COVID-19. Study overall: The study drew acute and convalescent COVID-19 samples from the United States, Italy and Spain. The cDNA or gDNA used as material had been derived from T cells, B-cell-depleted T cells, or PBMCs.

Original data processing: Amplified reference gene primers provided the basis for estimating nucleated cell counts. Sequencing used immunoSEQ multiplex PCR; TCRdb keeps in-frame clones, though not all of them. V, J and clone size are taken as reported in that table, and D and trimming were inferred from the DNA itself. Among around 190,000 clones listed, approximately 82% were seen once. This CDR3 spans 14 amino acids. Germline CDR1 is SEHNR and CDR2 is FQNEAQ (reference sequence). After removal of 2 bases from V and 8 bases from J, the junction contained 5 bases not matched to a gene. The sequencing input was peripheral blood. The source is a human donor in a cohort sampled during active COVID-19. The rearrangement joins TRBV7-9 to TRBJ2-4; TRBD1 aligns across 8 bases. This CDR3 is CASSLSQGADIQYF. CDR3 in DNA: TGTGCCAGCAGCTTAAGTCAGGGGGCTGACATTCAGTACTTC.